This T cell receptor beta chain stems from a study of cytomegalovirus exposure and HLA in healthy donors. This CDR3 region has 14 residues. Germline lookup yields CDR1 MNHNS and CDR2 SASEGT. The V and J ends lost 0 bases and 12 bases, in that order; junction bases with no gene match: 4. Here immunoSEQ multiplex PCR was the method, and the copy in TCRdb shows in-frame clones only, minus some. The sample has about 250,000 clones, about 90% seen once. This chain links TRBV6-1 with TRBJ2-1; 11 nucleotides match TRBD2. This receptor was obtained from a man aged 18-30 years in good health and CMV-seropositive. The sample taken for sequencing was PBMCs. The CDR3 DNA reads as TGTGCCAGCAGTGAAGCACTAGCGGGAGTCGGGCAGTTCTTC. It specifies CASSEALAGVGQFF.